The source of this TCR beta chain is a study of blood T cell repertoires in COVID-19. In the study overall: The United States, Italy and Spain were the sources of the acute and convalescent COVID-19 samples. Nucleic acid was either cDNA or gDNA, and it came from T cells, B-cell-depleted T cells, or PBMCs.

Concerning this clone itself: The sample contains more than one DNA sequence encoding this CDR3.

Original methodology: Amplification of reference gene primers provided the estimated nucleated cell counts. Produced via immunoSEQ multiplex PCR; TCRdb's table is partial and in-frame only. V, J and clone size are taken as reported in that table, and D and trimming were inferred from the DNA itself. The data contain 150,000 to 200,000 clones, nearly 85% of them seen just once; the ten biggest clones take up around 5.2%. The TCR was taken from a woman younger than 45 with acute or convalescent COVID-19. The sequenced sample was peripheral blood.

The CDR3 region is CASSPGGYEQYF. CDR3 DNA sequence: TGTGCCAGCAGTCCCGGGGGTTACGAGCAGTACTTC. The chain has TRBV27 and TRBJ2-7, with TRBD2 as a possible D gene (6 bases). Trimming removed 5 bases from V and 4 bases from J, with 9 bases in between. Germline V CDR1 and CDR2: MNHEY, SMNVEV (reference sequence). The CDR3 consists of 12 residues.